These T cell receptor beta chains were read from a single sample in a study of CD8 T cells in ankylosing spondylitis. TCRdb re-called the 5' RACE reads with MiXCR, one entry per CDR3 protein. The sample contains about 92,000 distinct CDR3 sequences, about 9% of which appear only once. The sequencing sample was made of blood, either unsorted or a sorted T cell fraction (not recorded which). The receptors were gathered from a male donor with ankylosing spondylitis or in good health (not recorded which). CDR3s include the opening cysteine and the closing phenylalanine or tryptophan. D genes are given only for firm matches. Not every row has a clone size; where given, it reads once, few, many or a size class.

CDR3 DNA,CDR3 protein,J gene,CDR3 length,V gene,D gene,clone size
TGTGCCAGCAGTTTATTTTTGCCCAGGGGACGTTTCGACAATGAGCAGTTCTTC,CASSLFLPRGRFDNEQFF,TRBJ2-1,18,TRBV27,NA,many
TGTGCCAGCAGTTTTTTTCTAGCGGGGGTGAACACAGATACGCAGTATTTT,CASSFFLAGVNTDTQYF,TRBJ2-3,17,TRBV12-3/TRBV12-4,TRBD2,many
TGTGCCAGCAGTGTCGACCGGCGGGCCTACGAGCAGTACTTC,CASSVDRRAYEQYF,TRBJ2-7,14,TRBV2,NA,many
TGTGCCAGCAGCCAAAGCGGGGGGGCCTACAATGAGCAGTTCTTC,CASSQSGGAYNEQFF,TRBJ2-1,15,TRBV7-2,TRBD2,many
TGTGCCAGCAGCCTAAGCGCTAGCGGGAGCTCCTACAATGAGCAGTTCTTC,CASSLSASGSSYNEQFF,TRBJ2-1,17,TRBV13,TRBD2,many
TGCGCCAGCAGCTCCCGGACAGGAGCTGAAGCTTTCTTT,CASSSRTGAEAFF,TRBJ1-1,13,TRBV5-1,TRBD1,many
TGCGCCAGCAGCTTGGGTCTCACCGGGGAGCTGTTTTTT,CASSLGLTGELFF,TRBJ2-2,13,TRBV5-1,NA,many
TGTGCCAGCAGTTTAACGGGGGGGATTCCAGATACGCAGTATTTT,CASSLTGGIPDTQYF,TRBJ2-3,15,TRBV12-3/TRBV12-4,TRBD2,many
TGTGCCAGCAGACGGACAGGGTCACAGTCTGGGGCCAACGTCCTGACTTTC,CASRRTGSQSGANVLTF,TRBJ2-6,17,TRBV6-1,TRBD1,many
TGTGCCAGCAGCGTAATATCAACAGGGCACTCTGGGGCCAACGTCCTGACTTTC,CASSVISTGHSGANVLTF,TRBJ2-6,18,TRBV9,NA,many
TGTGCCAGCAGACGACAGGGGCTCGGGACTGAAGCTTTCTTT,CASRRQGLGTEAFF,TRBJ1-1,14,TRBV27,TRBD1,many
TGTGCCAGCAGGAGGACCCAGGGTATGAATTCACCCCTCCACTTT,CASRRTQGMNSPLHF,TRBJ1-6,15,TRBV12-3/TRBV12-4,NA,many
TGTGCCATCAGTGTGGGGGGAAACACCTACGAGCAGTACTTC,CAISVGGNTYEQYF,TRBJ2-7,14,TRBV10-3,NA,NA